The clone carrying this T cell receptor (beta chain) was observed once. The data belong to a study of blood T cell repertoires in COVID-19. For the study at large: PBMCs, B-cell-depleted T cells, or T cells were the source of the cDNA or gDNA that made up the material.

The CDR3 is made up of 11 amino acids. With 3 bases removed from V and 7 bases from J, the gap between germline ends came to 7 bases. Germline-derived CDR1 and CDR2 are DFQATT and SNEGSKA (reference sequence). Assay: immunoSEQ multiplex PCR; the TCRdb copy retains only in-frame clones and omits some. The repertoire has approximately 250,000 clones, about 91% of them found once; the top ten carry 2.8%. Specimen: PBMCs or T cells enriched from blood (not recorded which). The clonotype originates from a man in his forties or fifties who had been exposed to COVID-19. The V and J genes are TRBV20-1 and TRBJ2-1; TRBD1 might be the D (6 bases). The CDR3 loop is CSARGANEQFF. CDR3 nucleotide sequence: TGCAGTGCTAGGGGGGCGAATGAGCAGTTCTTC.